Following are 14 T cell receptor beta chains from one sample sequenced in a study of blood T cell repertoires in COVID-19. Data came from immunoSEQ multiplex PCR; TCRdb stores just in-frame clones and leaves some out. The sample has roughly 120,000 clones, around four fifths seen once; the top ten hold 2% to 2.5%. Sequenced input: peripheral blood. Receptor source: a man aged 25-45 years with acute or convalescent COVID-19.

The V call is TRBV30, the J call TRBJ1-1; D perhaps matches TRBD1 (5 bases). The germline V gene encodes CDR1 GTSNPN and CDR2 SVGIG (reference sequence). This CDR3 is built from 14 residues. This chain's CDR3 is CAARGGTLNTEAFF. CDR3 DNA: TGTGCGGCGCGGGGGGGGACTTTGAACACTGAAGCTTTCTTT.

This chain connects TRBV30 to TRBJ1-2, with D unclear. V was cut by 1 base and J by 2 bases, with 5 bases left in between. The CDR3 consists of 12 residues. Germline loops: CDR1 GTSNPN, CDR2 SVGIG (reference sequence). The CDR3 region is CAWSDTNYGYTF. Here the CDR3 DNA reads TGTGCCTGGAGTGACACGAACTATGGCTACACCTTC.

The V and J genes are TRBV12-5 and TRBJ1-1, with D unresolved. V shed 6 bases and J shed 2 bases, with 10 bases lying between them. Germline values: CDR1 LGHNT, CDR2 FRNRAP. The CDR3 is made up of 13 amino acids. This CDR3 reads CASGTRQNTEAFF. The CDR3, as DNA: TGTGCTAGTGGCACCAGACAAAACACTGAAGCTTTCTTT.

The chain employs TRBV9 and TRBJ2-3, with D unclear. This CDR3 spans 12 amino acids. The germline V and J ends were trimmed by 4 bases and 8 bases, with 11 bases remaining between them. Germline V CDR1 and CDR2: SGDLS, YYNGEE. CDR3 sequence: CASSPRGATQYF. The DNA for the CDR3 is TGTGCCAGCAGCCCCAGAGGTGCTACGCAGTATTTT. The full variable domain, in which reference TRBV9 and TRBJ2-3 provide the parts outside the CDR3, is DSGVTQTPKHLITATGQRVTLRCSPRSGDLSVYWYQQSLDQGLQFLIQYYNGEERAKGNILERFSAQQFPDLHSELNLSSLELGDSALYFCASSPRGATQYFGPGTRLTVL.

This clone has a single count. The gene calls are TRBV5-6 and TRBJ2-5; 8 nucleotides match TRBD1. CDR3 size: 13 residues. V lost 5 bases, J lost 7 bases, and 7 bases stayed unmatched. Germline values: CDR1 SGHDT, CDR2 YYEEEE. This CDR3 reads CASSSTGAGTQYF. The CDR3 coding sequence is TGTGCCAGCAGTTCGACAGGGGCTGGGACCCAGTACTTC.

The V call is TRBV7-8, the J call TRBJ2-7, with unresolved D. The germline gives CDR1 SGHVS, CDR2 FQNEAQ. The germline V and J ends were trimmed by 2 bases and 2 bases, with 25 bases remaining between them. There are 19 residues in the CDR3. The DNA of the CDR3 is TGTGCCAGCAGCTTATCCCCCTTGGTTGTACTTGGGCAGACCTACGAGCAGTACGTC. The encoded protein is CASSLSPLVVLGQTYEQYV.

The chain joins TRBV20-1 to TRBJ2-5, with 9 bases lining up with TRBD1. CDR3 length: 11 amino acids. V trimming: 5 bases; J trimming: 9 bases; junction bases outside the gene matches: 4. CDR1 and CDR2 from the germline V gene are DFQATT and SNEGSKA (reference sequence). The CDR3 DNA is TGCAGTGCTGTAGGACAGGGGCCCCAGTACTTC. This sequence encodes CSAVGQGPQYF.

The chain uses TRBV7-3 and TRBJ2-1; the D gene is possibly TRBD2 (7 bases). Germline CDR1 reads SGHTA; CDR2 reads FQGTGA. The CDR3 length is 15 residues. Trimming pared 5 bases from V and 8 bases from J, leaving 19 bases between. CDR3 in amino acids: CASSPVLRGPDEQFF. The CDR3 coding sequence is TGTGCCAGCAGCCCTGTTTTGCGGGGGCCTGATGAGCAGTTCTTC.

This chain connects TRBV27 to TRBJ1-2, with no clear D. This CDR3 region has 13 residues. The ends were cut back, 3 bases at V and 8 bases at J, with 13 bases in the middle. Germline assignment: CDR1 MNHEY and CDR2 SMNVEV (reference sequence). The CDR3: CASSFSPVRGYTF. The CDR3 coding sequence is TGTGCCAGCAGTTTCTCGCCGGTCCGGGGCTACACCTTC.

J is TRBJ2-7 and V is TRBV4-1; 7 bases line up with TRBD1. V gave up 0 bases and J gave up 3 bases; unmatched junction bases: 2. The germline CDR1 and CDR2 sequences are MGHRA and YSYEKL. CDR3 length: 14 amino acids. The CDR3 sequence: CASSQEGTVYEQYF. The DNA of the CDR3 is TGCGCCAGCAGCCAAGAAGGGACAGTCTACGAGCAGTACTTC.

The chain is built from TRBV24-1 and TRBJ2-3, with D unresolved. The CDR3 has 14 amino acids. Trimming took 5 bases from V and 0 from J, leaving 8 bases between them. The germline gives CDR1 KGHDR, CDR2 SFDVKD. CDR3: CATSGGTSTDTQYF. Here the CDR3 DNA reads TGTGCCACCAGTGGCGGTACTAGCACAGATACGCAGTATTTT.

J is TRBJ2-1 and V is TRBV6-2 or TRBV6-3; maybe TRBD2 (5 bases). Germline CDR1 MNHEY, CDR2 SVGEGT. The CDR3 has 14 residues. V lost 5 bases and J lost 6, with 14 bases in between. As DNA, the CDR3 is TGTGCCAGCAGTGACCGGGAATCAATCAATGAGCAGTTCTTC. Encoded protein: CASSDRESINEQFF.

The chain couples TRBV24-1 to TRBJ1-1; D uncertain. Per germline, CDR1 KGHDR and CDR2 SFDVKD. V lost 7 bases, J lost 1 base, and 9 bases lay in between. CDR3 length equals 13 residues. Written as DNA, the CDR3 is TGTGCCACCAGAGCGGGCCCGAACACTGAAGCTTTCTTT. The encoded protein is CATRAGPNTEAFF.

In this sample, this clone turned up a few times. V is TRBV6-5 and J is TRBJ1-6; tentative D call: TRBD1 (6 bases). The germline gives CDR1 MNHEY, CDR2 SVGAGI. The V end was cut by 0 bases, the J end by 7 bases, with 13 bases between. The CDR3 spans 16 residues. The CDR3 here is CASSYSRGLGNSPLHF. CDR3 nucleotides: TGTGCCAGCAGTTACTCGCGGGGGCTCGGCAATTCACCCCTCCACTTT.